What follows are 30 T cell receptor beta chains derived from one specimen sequenced in a study of identifying expanded T cells in peripheral blood. Libraries were prepared by immunoSEQ multiplex PCR; TCRdb keeps only in-frame clonotypes and omits some of them. In the table there are about 94,000 clones, roughly 86% of which are singletons. The sequencing sample was made of blood. Receptor source: a person between 18 and 75 years old in good health.

This clone was picked up one time. This rearrangement joins TRBV5-1 to TRBJ1-1; possible D gene TRBD1, 5 bases. Germline lookup yields CDR1 SGHRS and CDR2 YFSETQ. The CDR3 length is 15 residues. Trimming shortened V by 2 bases and J by 3 bases, and 14 bases separated the two germline ends. CDR3 sequence: CASSFRGGADTEAFF. CDR3 coding DNA: TGCGCCAGCAGCTTCCGAGGTGGGGCTGACACTGAAGCTTTCTTT.

V usage is TRBV9 and J usage is TRBJ2-3; 14 positions match TRBD2. This CDR3 has 16 residues. Losses at the gene ends were 3 bases for V and 4 bases for J; bases not matched to a gene: 4. Per the germline V gene, CDR1 is SGDLS and CDR2 is YYNGEE. CDR3 sequence reads: CASSGLAGGPADTQYF. As DNA, the CDR3 is TGTGCCAGCAGCGGACTAGCGGGGGGGCCCGCAGATACGCAGTATTTT.

The CDR3 region is CASSAAPGYGNEQYF. The CDR3 bases are TGTGCCAGTAGTGCTGCCCCAGGGTATGGGAACGAGCAGTACTTC. The chain carries TRBV19 and TRBJ2-7; D possibly corresponds to TRBD1 (5 bases). Looked up from germline, CDR1 is LNHDA and CDR2 is SQIVND (reference sequence). V shed 5 bases and J shed 5 bases, with 19 bases lying between them. This CDR3 is 15 amino acids long.

The chain is built from TRBV4-3 and TRBJ1-2; D is possibly TRBD1 (5 bases). The CDR3 totals 17 residues. Trimming removed 0 bases at V and 5 bases at J, with 19 bases between. Germline V CDR1 and CDR2: LGHNA, YSLEER. As DNA, the CDR3 is TGCGCCAGCAGCCAAGATCCTGGGGGGTCCCCAGGGTATGGCTACACCTTC. Its protein product is CASSQDPGGSPGYGYTF.

This sequence joins TRBV2 and TRBJ1-5; D is unclear. The germline V gene encodes CDR1 SNHLY and CDR2 FYNNEI. This CDR3 has 16 amino acids. V lost 7 bases and J lost 0, with 16 bases in between. This CDR3 is CASKRRQAFSNQPQHF. The CDR3 DNA is TGTGCCAGCAAAAGGCGACAAGCCTTTAGCAATCAGCCCCAGCATTTT.

The CDR3 region is CASSFLTRANEKLFF. CDR3 coding DNA: TGTGCCAGCAGCTTCCTGACGCGGGCTAATGAAAAACTGTTTTTT. The chain recombines TRBV5-5 with TRBJ1-4, with D unclear. The V end lost 2 bases, the J end lost 3 bases, and 11 bases lay between the germline ends. Germline V lookup: CDR1 SGHKS, CDR2 YYEKEE (reference sequence). This CDR3 is 15 amino acids long.

The chain couples TRBV27 to TRBJ2-3, with 9 nucleotides matching TRBD2. This CDR3 contains 17 residues. V was pared by 1 base and J by 3 bases, with 8 bases of the junction left unmatched. From germline, CDR1 is MNHEY and CDR2 SMNVEV (reference sequence). CDR3 sequence: CASSLYGTSSWTDTQYF. The CDR3 DNA follows: TGTGCCAGCAGTTTATACGGGACTAGCTCATGGACAGATACGCAGTATTTT.

The chain combines TRBV6-1 with TRBJ2-7, with a possible D match to TRBD2 (6 bases). CDR3 length: 15 amino acids. The ends were cut back, 3 bases at V and 3 bases at J, with 15 bases in the middle. Germline V gives CDR1 MNHNS, CDR2 SASEGT. CDR3 coding DNA: TGTGCCAGCAGTGAGGTAGCGGAACCGGACTACGAGCAGTACTTC. Amino acid sequence: CASSEVAEPDYEQYF.

V gene TRBV5-6 combines with J gene TRBJ1-2; D call uncertain. Per the germline V gene, CDR1 is SGHDT and CDR2 is YYEEEE. The CDR3 loop spans 14 amino acids. Between the trimmed V and J ends, which lost 1 base and 4 bases, there was a span of 11 bases. The CDR3 reads CASSLKRHGYGYTF. The CDR3 bases are TGTGCCAGCAGCTTGAAACGACACGGCTATGGCTACACCTTC.

This clone was recorded only once. V usage is TRBV6-5 and J usage is TRBJ1-6, with D uncertain. Germline CDR1 MNHEY, CDR2 SVGAGI. The germline V and J ends were trimmed by 0 bases and 7 bases, with 10 bases remaining between them. The CDR3 length is 15 residues. The CDR3 protein is CASSYSAGRNSPLHF. The CDR3 DNA is TGTGCCAGCAGTTACTCAGCAGGTCGGAATTCACCCCTCCACTTT.

The chain has TRBV6-5 and TRBJ1-1, with D possibly being TRBD1 (6 bases). CDR3 length: 15 amino acids. V lost 7 bases, J lost 0 bases, and 15 bases lay in between. In germline, CDR1 is MNHEY, CDR2 SVGAGI. CDR3 coding DNA: TGTGCCAGCAACCAGAGGGGGTTCATGAACACTGAAGCTTTCTTT. It codes for CASNQRGFMNTEAFF.

The count of this clone is one. The V and J genes are TRBV7-2 and TRBJ1-6, with D unclear. Germline V CDR1 and CDR2: SGHTA, FQGNSA. The CDR3 length is 15 residues. The ends were cut back, 2 bases at V and 9 bases at J, with 14 bases in the middle. Here the CDR3 reads CASSLSFVGSSPLHF. CDR3 bases: TGTGCCAGCAGCTTATCTTTTGTAGGGAGTTCACCCCTCCACTTT.

The chain joins TRBV7-2 to TRBJ2-1, with 8 bases aligning to TRBD1. The germline CDR1 and CDR2 sequences are SGHTA and FQGNSA. Unmatched junction bases numbered 12, after V lost 4 bases and J lost 10 bases. CDR3 length: 15 amino acids. CDR3 sequence reads: CASSSQPGGIGEQFF. For the CDR3, the DNA is TGTGCCAGCAGCTCCCAGCCAGGGGGCATTGGGGAGCAGTTCTTC.

This chain joins TRBV7-9 and TRBJ2-7; 12 bases are a match to TRBD2. Germline V gene lookup returns CDR1 SEHNR and CDR2 FQNEAQ (reference sequence). Germline trimming cut 4 bases from V and 2 bases from J; bases unmatched to any gene: 3. The CDR3 covers 15 residues. CDR3 in amino acids: CASSSGLAGPYEQYF. The CDR3 coding sequence is TGTGCCAGCAGCTCCGGACTAGCGGGGCCCTACGAGCAGTACTTC.

This chain joins TRBV30 and TRBJ1-5, with a possible D match to TRBD1 (5 bases). There are 15 residues in the CDR3. Between the trimmed V and J ends, which lost 2 bases and 0 bases, there was a span of 11 bases. Germline-derived CDR1 and CDR2 are GTSNPN and SVGIG (reference sequence). CDR3 in DNA: TGTGCCTGGAGTCCCGACAGTTTTAGCAATCAGCCCCAGCATTTT. Translating it yields CAWSPDSFSNQPQHF.

This clone was recorded once. This chain uses TRBV7-3 with TRBJ2-1, with TRBD2 identical over 14 bases. The CDR3 length is 18 residues. Losses at the gene ends were 5 bases for V and 3 bases for J; bases not matched to a gene: 9. From germline, CDR1 is SGHTA and CDR2 FQGTGA. CDR3 residues: CASSPGLAGDGYYNEQFF. CDR3 in DNA: TGTGCCAGCAGCCCGGGACTAGCGGGAGATGGCTACTACAATGAGCAGTTCTTC.

This chain uses TRBV6-5 with TRBJ1-3; D is possibly TRBD1 (5 bases). The CDR3 extends over 16 amino acids. The V and J ends lost 0 bases and 3 bases respectively, with 12 bases between them. Germline lookup yields CDR1 MNHEY and CDR2 SVGAGI. The CDR3 nucleotides are TGTGCCAGCAGTTACTCGATGAGGGGCAATGGAAACACCATATATTTT. This translates into CASSYSMRGNGNTIYF.

The chain carries TRBV9 and TRBJ1-5; D is undetermined. V was clipped by 0 bases and J by 3 bases, with 7 bases between them. The CDR3 sequence is 14 residues long. Germline V gives CDR1 SGDLS, CDR2 YYNGEE. CDR3 residues: CASSVGQINQPQHF. The CDR3 coding sequence is TGTGCCAGCAGCGTAGGCCAGATCAATCAGCCCCAGCATTTT. Drawing the rest from reference TRBV9 and TRBJ1-5, the complete variable domain is DSGVTQTPKHLITATGQRVTLRCSPRSGDLSVYWYQQSLDQGLQFLIQYYNGEERAKGNILERFSAQQFPDLHSELNLSSLELGDSALYFCASSVGQINQPQHFGDGTRLSIL.

This chain links TRBV9 with TRBJ1-5; 7 nucleotides align to TRBD1. The CDR3 has 14 amino acids. Germline V gene lookup returns CDR1 SGDLS and CDR2 YYNGEE. V lost 4 bases, J lost 4 bases, and 5 bases stayed unmatched. CDR3 nucleotides: TGTGCCAGCAGCCAGGGGGGGGGTAATCAGCCCCAGCATTTT. Translated: CASSQGGGNQPQHF. Combining the CDR3 with reference TRBV9 and TRBJ1-5 gives the whole variable domain DSGVTQTPKHLITATGQRVTLRCSPRSGDLSVYWYQQSLDQGLQFLIQYYNGEERAKGNILERFSAQQFPDLHSELNLSSLELGDSALYFCASSQGGGNQPQHFGDGTRLSIL.

This clone showed up just a few times. The V gene is TRBV15, the J gene TRBJ1-1; D call uncertain. Trimming stripped 5 bases from V and 7 bases from J, with 11 bases between. This CDR3 is 12 amino acids long. Germline assignment: CDR1 LNHNV and CDR2 YYDKDF (reference sequence). The chain's CDR3 is CATSPDRREAFF. The CDR3 nucleotides are TGTGCCACCAGCCCCGACCGTCGTGAAGCTTTCTTT. Based on the CDR3 plus reference TRBV15 and TRBJ1-1, the full variable domain is DAMVIQNPRYQVTQFGKPVTLSCSQTLNHNVMYWYQQKSSQAPKLLFHYYDKDFNNEADTPDNFQSRRPNTSFCFLDIRSPGLGDTAMYLCATSPDRREAFFGQGTRLTVV.

This clone has a handful of counts. CDR3 amino acids: CASSLVPGTGSHEQYF. The CDR3, as DNA: TGCGCCAGCAGCTTGGTTCCCGGGACAGGGAGCCACGAGCAGTACTTC. The chain recombines TRBV5-1 with TRBJ2-7, with 9 nucleotides matching TRBD1. The CDR3 covers 16 residues. J lost 5 bases, V lost 0 bases, and 9 bases had no gene match. Germline-derived CDR1 and CDR2 are SGHRS and YFSETQ. The variable domain in full, completed from reference TRBV5-1 and TRBJ2-7, reads KAGVTQTPRYLIKTRGQQVTLSCSPISGHRSVSWYQQTPGQGLQFLFEYFSETQRNKGNFPGRFSGRQFSNSRSEMNVSTLELGDSALYLCASSLVPGTGSHEQYFGPGTRLTVT.

The chain combines TRBV6-4 with TRBJ1-5; perhaps TRBD1 as D (5 bases). Germline V gives CDR1 MRHNA, CDR2 SNTAGT. This CDR3 is 16 amino acids long. Trimming removed 3 bases from V and 4 bases from J, with 16 bases in between. The CDR3 DNA is TGTGCCAGCAGTGAATCCGGGCCGCCAGGGAATCAGCCCCAGCATTTT. The encoded protein is CASSESGPPGNQPQHF.

The rearrangement uses TRBV27 and TRBJ2-1, with a tentative D call TRBD1 (6 bases). V lost 5 bases and J lost 0, with 14 bases in between. Germline V gene sequence: CDR1 MNHEY, CDR2 SMNVEV (reference sequence). The CDR3 spans 16 residues. CDR3 in DNA: TGTGCCAGCAGTCCAACAGGGAGACCCTCCTACAATGAGCAGTTCTTC. Its protein is CASSPTGRPSYNEQFF.

V usage is TRBV25-1 and J usage is TRBJ1-1, with TRBD1 matching over 7 bases. From germline, CDR1 is MGHDK and CDR2 SYGVNS. This CDR3 comprises 15 residues. Trimming took 1 base from V and 4 from J; bases not matched to a gene: 6. CDR3 sequence reads: CASSELRSGGTEAFF. CDR3 coding DNA: TGTGCCAGCAGTGAATTAAGATCAGGGGGCACTGAAGCTTTCTTT.

This chain uses TRBV7-6 with TRBJ1-3; D remains ambiguous. Germline loops: CDR1 SGHVS, CDR2 FNYEAQ. The CDR3 covers 15 residues. Trimming stripped 1 base from V and 4 bases from J, with 11 bases between. The CDR3 DNA sequence: TGTGCCAGCAGCTTAGGGCAGCTTCGAGGAAACACCATATATTTT. The encoded protein is CASSLGQLRGNTIYF.

In DNA, the CDR3 is TGTGCCTGGAGCCTAGGGGATTCCTCTGGAAACACCATATATTTT. Translated: CAWSLGDSSGNTIYF. J is TRBJ1-3 and V is TRBV30; D is perhaps TRBD1 (5 bases). V lost 3 bases, J lost 0 bases, and 12 bases lay in between. This CDR3 has 15 amino acids. CDR1 GTSNPN and CDR2 SVGIG come from the germline V gene (reference sequence).

This clone appeared a single time. V gene TRBV7-9 combines with J gene TRBJ2-5; unclear D gene. The CDR3 loop spans 13 amino acids. Trimming stripped 3 bases from V and 7 bases from J, with 12 bases between. From germline, CDR1 is SEHNR and CDR2 FQNEAQ (reference sequence). CDR3 region: CASSLTGSGTQYF. The DNA for the CDR3 is TGTGCCAGCAGCTTGACCGGGTCGGGGACCCAGTACTTC.

This chain links TRBV6-5 with TRBJ2-7; perhaps TRBD2 as D (5 bases). V gave up 5 bases and J gave up 0 bases, with 8 bases separating them. Germline V lookup: CDR1 MNHEY, CDR2 SVGAGI. There are 13 residues in the CDR3. CDR3 DNA: TGTGCCAGCAGTAAAGACTACTCCTACGAGCAGTACTTC. Its protein is CASSKDYSYEQYF.

For the CDR3, the DNA is TGTGCCACCAGCAGTTTAGGCCGGGGCAATCAGCCCCAGCATTTT. This translates into CATSSLGRGNQPQHF. The V and J genes are TRBV15 and TRBJ1-5, with D hard to call. V gave up 3 bases and J gave up 2 bases, with 11 bases separating them. This CDR3 is built from 15 residues. The germline V gene has CDR1 LNHNV and CDR2 YYDKDF (reference sequence).

CDR3 in amino acids: CASPPGASSYEQYF. In DNA form, the CDR3 reads TGCGCCAGCCCCCCGGGAGCAAGCTCCTACGAGCAGTACTTC. The genes are TRBV5-1 and TRBJ2-7; TRBD2 might be the D (6 bases). The CDR3 covers 14 residues. V was cut by 7 bases and J by 0 bases, with 14 bases left in between. Germline V gives CDR1 SGHRS, CDR2 YFSETQ.